These 23 T cell receptor beta chains were sequenced from one sample in a study of T cell changes during pregnancy in multiple sclerosis. The assay was immunoSEQ multiplex PCR, and TCRdb's table has in-frame clones only and misses some. The sample lists about 60,000 clones; about 92% were seen once. The source was peripheral blood, collected in the third trimester of pregnancy. The receptors come from a female donor in good health, enrolled as a control in a pregnancy study.

The chain carries TRBV19 and TRBJ1-1; D is perhaps TRBD1 (5 bases). V lost 1 base to trimming and J lost 5 bases, with 14 bases between them. Germline lookup yields CDR1 LNHDA and CDR2 SQIVND (reference sequence). The CDR3 contains 15 residues. CDR3 region: CASSIVGAGSTEAFF. Written as DNA, the CDR3 is TGTGCCAGTAGTATAGTAGGGGCTGGTTCGACTGAAGCTTTCTTT.

The chain combines TRBV7-9 with TRBJ1-1, with D possibly being TRBD1 (5 bases). Trimming removed 4 bases at V and 1 base at J, with 13 bases between. The germline V gene encodes CDR1 SEHNR and CDR2 FQNEAQ (reference sequence). This CDR3 comprises 15 residues. The CDR3 coding sequence is TGTGCCAGCAGCTCGGCAGGGTTCCCGAACACTGAAGCTTTCTTT. This translates into CASSSAGFPNTEAFF.

The chain has TRBV19 and TRBJ2-1; TRBD2 is a possible D gene (6 bases). The germline gives CDR1 LNHDA, CDR2 SQIVND (reference sequence). This CDR3 comprises 14 residues. Between the trimmed V and J ends, which lost 7 bases and 6 bases, there was a span of 16 bases. CDR3 in amino acids: CASTPTRSSNEQFF. The CDR3, as DNA: TGTGCCAGTACCCCGACTAGATCTAGCAATGAGCAGTTCTTC.

The V and J genes are TRBV10-3 and TRBJ1-6, with D possibly matching TRBD1 (5 bases). The CDR3 has 15 residues. Per germline, CDR1 ENHRY and CDR2 SYGVKD. The V end lost 6 bases, the J end lost 6 bases, and 15 bases lay between the germline ends. The CDR3 protein is CAIRLDSSLNSPLHF. The CDR3 DNA sequence: TGTGCCATCAGACTCGACAGCTCCCTTAATTCACCCCTCCACTTT.

This clone was seen a handful of times. This chain connects TRBV7-9 to TRBJ2-7; a weak D match, TRBD1 (6 bases). Germline loops: CDR1 SEHNR, CDR2 FQNEAQ (reference sequence). CDR3 length: 14 amino acids. Trimming cost V 4 bases and J 7 bases, with 17 bases left between them. CDR3 nucleotide sequence: TGTGCCAGCAGCTATCCAATCCAGGGGTGGGAGCAGTACTTC. Translating gives CASSYPIQGWEQYF.

The chain carries TRBV6-6 and TRBJ1-2; D unresolved. Germline CDR1 reads MNHNY; CDR2 reads SVGAGI (reference sequence). V dropped 2 bases and J dropped 2 bases, with 6 bases sitting between them. The CDR3 runs 13 residues. DNA of the CDR3: TGTGCCAGCAGTTACGACATAAACTATGGCTACACCTTC. This translates into CASSYDINYGYTF.

Regarding this clone: Additional DNA sequences in this sample encode the identical CDR3. The chain carries TRBV6-6 and TRBJ1-6; D unclear. This CDR3 has 14 amino acids. Germline V gene lookup returns CDR1 MNHNY and CDR2 SVGAGI (reference sequence). The V end lost 4 bases, the J end lost 5 bases, and 9 bases lay between the germline ends. The CDR3 DNA reads TGTGCCAGCAGTTCACCCGGGAATAATTCACCCCTCCACTTT. Its translation is CASSSPGNNSPLHF.

This chain uses TRBV29-1 with TRBJ1-5; no clear D. The V gene's germline CDR1 is SQVTM and CDR2 ANQGSEA. The CDR3 has 14 residues. The V end was cut by 4 bases, the J end by 0 bases, with 10 bases between. CDR3 residues: CSVAAGSSNQPQHF. CDR3 nucleotides: TGCAGCGTTGCTGCGGGGAGTAGCAATCAGCCCCAGCATTTT.

This clone appeared once. V gene TRBV11-3 combines with J gene TRBJ1-2; D is ambiguous. CDR1 is SGHNT, CDR2 YENEEA, per germline. Trimming left V 3 bases short and J 0 bases short, with 8 bases between. CDR3 size: 14 residues. CDR3 sequence (DNA): TGTGCCAGCAGCTTCCGCAGTACTAACTATGGCTACACCTTC. It translates to CASSFRSTNYGYTF.

This chain links TRBV6-5 with TRBJ1-1; maybe TRBD1 (6 bases). CDR1 MNHEY and CDR2 SVGAGI come from the germline V gene. V was pared by 4 bases and J by 8 bases, with 17 bases between. This CDR3 is 14 amino acids long. DNA for the CDR3: TGTGCCAGCAGTTCCCTAACAGGGAGGGGGGAAGCTTTCTTT. Protein sequence: CASSSLTGRGEAFF.

The CDR3 DNA sequence: TGTGCCAGTAGTATAGGTCGGGGAGCGGGAGGGTGGTTTACGGAGCAGTTCTTC. It is translated as CASSIGRGAGGWFTEQFF. This chain links TRBV19 with TRBJ2-1; 10 bases are shared with TRBD2. Per the germline V gene, CDR1 is LNHDA and CDR2 is SQIVND (reference sequence). V trimming: 1 base; J trimming: 10 bases; junction bases outside the gene matches: 16. The CDR3 runs to 18 residues.

The V gene is TRBV19, the J gene TRBJ1-5, with D tentatively TRBD1 (6 bases). The CDR3 runs 16 residues. Trimming left V 4 bases short and J 4 bases short, with 17 bases between. Germline V gene lookup returns CDR1 LNHDA and CDR2 SQIVND (reference sequence). CDR3 DNA sequence: TGTGCCAGTAGTACAGTCCGGGGGGCGCGAAATCAGCCCCAGCATTTT. Translated, it gives CASSTVRGARNQPQHF.

Notes on this clone: A read error may produce the germline difference seen at one junction end. This chain joins TRBV4-3 and TRBJ2-3; 8 nucleotides align to TRBD2. There are 15 residues in the CDR3. CDR1 and CDR2 from the germline V gene are LGHNA and YSLEER. The DNA for the CDR3 is TGCGCCAGGAGCCCCTCGGGGGGGGGCACAGATACGCAGTATTTT. Protein product: CARSPSGGGTDTQYF.

Here the CDR3 DNA reads TGTGCCACCAGAGATGGTTCATCGGGGGGCTCGTCTCAGCCCCAGCATTTT. Encoded protein: CATRDGSSGGSSQPQHF. The rearrangement links TRBV19 to TRBJ1-5; possibly TRBD1 for D (6 bases). The CDR3 consists of 17 residues. V lost 10 bases to trimming and J lost 6 bases, with 28 bases between them. In germline, CDR1 is LNHDA, CDR2 SQIVND (reference sequence).

The chain links TRBV7-9 to TRBJ1-2; D perhaps matches TRBD1 (5 bases). The length of the CDR3 is 13 residues. V gave up 5 bases and J gave up 2 bases, with 9 bases separating them. From germline, CDR1 is SEHNR and CDR2 FQNEAQ (reference sequence). For the CDR3, the DNA is TGTGCCAGCAGCCAACAGGCAAACTATGGCTACACCTTC. Protein: CASSQQANYGYTF.

The chain carries TRBV29-1 and TRBJ2-2; D possibly corresponds to TRBD1 (5 bases). V was cut by 7 bases and J by 0 bases, with 9 bases left in between. Germline V gene sequence: CDR1 SQVTM, CDR2 ANQGSEA. The CDR3 is 13 amino acids. The CDR3 sequence: CSGRETNTGELFF. The CDR3 DNA sequence: TGCAGCGGCAGGGAAACGAACACCGGGGAGCTGTTTTTT.

This clone occurred once. V and J are TRBV6-5 and TRBJ2-1; D is perhaps TRBD2 (6 bases). The CDR3 consists of 15 residues. V dropped 4 bases and J dropped 1 base, with 11 bases sitting between them. Per germline, CDR1 MNHEY and CDR2 SVGAGI. The DNA for the CDR3 is TGTGCCAGCAGTTTGGTAGCGGAGTCCTACAATGAGCAGTTCTTC. This translates into CASSLVAESYNEQFF.

This clone has more than one count but fewer than ten. This chain joins TRBV19 and TRBJ2-7; D may be TRBD2 (5 bases). Germline V gives CDR1 LNHDA, CDR2 SQIVND (reference sequence). This CDR3 has 13 residues. V was clipped by 2 bases and J by 5 bases, with 10 bases between them. The CDR3 reads CASSILEGDEQYF. Written as DNA, the CDR3 is TGTGCCAGTAGTATACTTGAGGGTGACGAGCAGTACTTC.

The V and J genes are TRBV30 and TRBJ2-1; D is ambiguous. Germline-derived CDR1 and CDR2 are GTSNPN and SVGIG (reference sequence). The CDR3 runs 13 residues. Trimming pared 4 bases from V and 2 bases from J, leaving 9 bases between. In DNA, the CDR3 is TGTGCCTGGACCGGTAGCCCCTACAATGAGCAGTTCTTC. It encodes CAWTGSPYNEQFF.

The chain recombines TRBV10-3 with TRBJ2-1, with D perhaps matching TRBD2 (5 bases). Germline values: CDR1 ENHRY, CDR2 SYGVKD. Trimming removed 7 bases at V and 4 bases at J, with 11 bases between. The CDR3 length is 13 residues. This chain's CDR3 is CAITQDSYNEQFF. The CDR3 DNA reads TGTGCCATCACCCAGGACTCGTACAATGAGCAGTTCTTC.

The gene calls are TRBV21-1 and TRBJ2-2; the table's D call of TRBD1 was not tested on the DNA. TRBV21-1 is a listed pseudogene. The CDR3 runs 16 residues. CDR3 in amino acids: CASSKEGTDYTGELFF. The DNA for the CDR3 is TGTGCCAGCAGCAAAGAGGGGACAGATTACACCGGGGAGCTGTTTTTT.

This chain links TRBV18 with TRBJ1-3, with 8 bases lining up with TRBD1. Germline loops: CDR1 KGHSH, CDR2 LQKENI. The CDR3 is 17 amino acids. Trimming cost V 5 bases and J 2 bases; bases outside gene matches: 11. The CDR3 nucleotides read TGTGCCAGCTCATTCGGATTTAAACAGGGGGCTGGAAACACCATATATTTT. Translating it yields CASSFGFKQGAGNTIYF.

The chain is built from TRBV10-2 and TRBJ2-1; no definite D call. The V gene's germline CDR1 is WSHSY and CDR2 SAAADI. V lost 7 bases and J 5 bases, leaving 12 bases between the germline ends. CDR3 length: 13 amino acids. DNA of the CDR3: TGCGCCAGCACCACGTCGAGCAACAATGAGCAGTTCTTC. As protein: CASTTSSNNEQFF.